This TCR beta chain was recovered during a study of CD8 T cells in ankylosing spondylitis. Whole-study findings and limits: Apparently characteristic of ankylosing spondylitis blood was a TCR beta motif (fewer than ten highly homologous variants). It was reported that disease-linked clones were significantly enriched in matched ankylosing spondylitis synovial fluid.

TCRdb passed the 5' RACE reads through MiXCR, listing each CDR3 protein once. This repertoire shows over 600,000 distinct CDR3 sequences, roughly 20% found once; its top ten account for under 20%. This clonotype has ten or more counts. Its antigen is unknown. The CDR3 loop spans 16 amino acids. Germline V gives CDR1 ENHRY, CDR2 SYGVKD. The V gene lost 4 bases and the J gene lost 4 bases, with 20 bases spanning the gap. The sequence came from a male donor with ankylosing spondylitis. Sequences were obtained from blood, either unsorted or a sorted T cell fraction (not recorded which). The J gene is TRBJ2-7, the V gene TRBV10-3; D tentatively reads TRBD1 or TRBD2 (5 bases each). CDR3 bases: TGTGCCATCAGTGGAACTGGGACGGTGACATTTTACGAGCAGTACTTC. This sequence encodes CAISGTGTVTFYEQYF.